This TCR beta chain was recorded in a study of T cells in Graves' hyperthyroidism and ophthalmopathy. This clonotype was seen at least ten times. The V gene's germline CDR1 is ENHRY and CDR2 SYGVKD. The CDR3 contains 12 residues. V was clipped by 3 bases and J by 8 bases, with 10 bases between them. RNA transcripts yielded amplified TCR beta CDR3 regions. TCR CDR3 regions were first amplified by RT-PCR with HTBI primers. TCRdb analysed the multiplex PCR reads with MiXCR anew, one entry per CDR3 protein. The profile shows under 350,000 distinct CDR3 sequences, 18% of them singletons. Those with hyperthyroidism were 18 to 65 years old, newly diagnosed, and ill for under 2 months.

The clonotype comes from a woman in her forties or fifties with Graves' hyperthyroidism. The sample was blood. The V and J genes are TRBV10-3 and TRBJ1-2, with D unresolved. CDR3 sequence: CAISENMGGYTF. CDR3 nucleotide sequence: TGTGCCATCAGTGAAAACATGGGAGGCTACACCTTC.